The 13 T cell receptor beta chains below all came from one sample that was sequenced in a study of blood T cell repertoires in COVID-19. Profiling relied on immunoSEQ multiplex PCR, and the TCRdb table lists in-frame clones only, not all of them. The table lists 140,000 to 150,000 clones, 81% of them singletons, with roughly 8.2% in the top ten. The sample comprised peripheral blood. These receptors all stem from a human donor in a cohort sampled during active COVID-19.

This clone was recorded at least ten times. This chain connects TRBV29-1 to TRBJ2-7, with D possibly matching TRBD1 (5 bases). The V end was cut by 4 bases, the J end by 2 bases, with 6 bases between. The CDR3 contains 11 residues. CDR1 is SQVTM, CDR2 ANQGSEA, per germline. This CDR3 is CSVGGTYEQYF. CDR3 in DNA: TGCAGCGTTGGGGGCACCTACGAGCAGTACTTC.

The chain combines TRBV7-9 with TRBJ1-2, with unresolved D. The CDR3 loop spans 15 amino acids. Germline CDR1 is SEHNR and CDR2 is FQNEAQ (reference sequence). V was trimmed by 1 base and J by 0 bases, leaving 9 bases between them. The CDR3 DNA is TGTGCCAGCAGCTTAGTACGCGGATCTAACTATGGCTACACCTTC. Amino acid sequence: CASSLVRGSNYGYTF.

DNA for the CDR3: TGTGCCAGCAGTTACCCCCTTGGACAGGGTGTAACCTACGAGCAGTACTTC. It codes for CASSYPLGQGVTYEQYF. The chain links TRBV6-2 or TRBV6-3 to TRBJ2-7; 8 positions agree with TRBD1. Germline trimming cut 2 bases from V and 2 bases from J; bases unmatched to any gene: 11. The CDR3 is 17 amino acids. Per the germline V gene, CDR1 is MNHEY and CDR2 is SVGEGT.

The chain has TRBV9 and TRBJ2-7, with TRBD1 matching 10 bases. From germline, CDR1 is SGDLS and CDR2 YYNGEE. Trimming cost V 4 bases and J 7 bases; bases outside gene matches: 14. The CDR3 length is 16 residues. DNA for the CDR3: TGTGCCAGCAGCCCACCACGTCGACAGGGGGCGCATGAGCAGTACTTC. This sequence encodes CASSPPRRQGAHEQYF.

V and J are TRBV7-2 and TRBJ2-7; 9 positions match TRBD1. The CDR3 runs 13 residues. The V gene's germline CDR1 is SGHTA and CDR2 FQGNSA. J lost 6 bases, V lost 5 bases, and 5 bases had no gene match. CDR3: CASSPGTGSEQYF. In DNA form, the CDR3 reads TGTGCCAGCAGCCCCGGGACAGGGTCCGAGCAGTACTTC.

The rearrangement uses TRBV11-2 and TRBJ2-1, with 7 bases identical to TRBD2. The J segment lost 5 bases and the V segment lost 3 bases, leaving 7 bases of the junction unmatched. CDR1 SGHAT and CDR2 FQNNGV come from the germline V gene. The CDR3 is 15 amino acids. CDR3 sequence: CASSFFAGVNNEQFF. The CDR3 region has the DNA TGTGCCAGCAGCTTTTTCGCGGGAGTAAACAATGAGCAGTTCTTC.

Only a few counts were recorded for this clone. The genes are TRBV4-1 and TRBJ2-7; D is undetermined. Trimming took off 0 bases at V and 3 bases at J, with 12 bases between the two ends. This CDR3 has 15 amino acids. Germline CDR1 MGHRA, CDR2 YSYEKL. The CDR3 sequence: CASSQDRGTNYEQYF. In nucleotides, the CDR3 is TGCGCCAGCAGCCAAGATAGAGGCACAAACTACGAGCAGTACTTC.

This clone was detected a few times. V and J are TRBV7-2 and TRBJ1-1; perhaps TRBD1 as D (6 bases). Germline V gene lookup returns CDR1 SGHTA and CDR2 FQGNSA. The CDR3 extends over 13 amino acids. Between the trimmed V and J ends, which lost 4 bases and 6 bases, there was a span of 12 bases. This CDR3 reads CASSSRQVAEAFF. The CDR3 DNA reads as TGTGCCAGCAGCTCTCGACAGGTTGCTGAAGCTTTCTTT.

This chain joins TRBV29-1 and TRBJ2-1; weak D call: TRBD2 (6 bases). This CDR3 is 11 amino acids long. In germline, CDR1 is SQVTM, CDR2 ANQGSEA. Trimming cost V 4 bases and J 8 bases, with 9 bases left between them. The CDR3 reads CSVGTGDEQFF. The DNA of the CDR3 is TGCAGCGTTGGGACGGGAGATGAGCAGTTCTTC.

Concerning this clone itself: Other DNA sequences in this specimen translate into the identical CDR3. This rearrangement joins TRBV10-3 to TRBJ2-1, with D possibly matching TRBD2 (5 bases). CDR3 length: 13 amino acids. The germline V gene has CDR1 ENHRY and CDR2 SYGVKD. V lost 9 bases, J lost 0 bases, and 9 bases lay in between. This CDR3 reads CAIRETSYNEQFF. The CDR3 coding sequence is TGTGCCATTCGGGAAACCTCCTACAATGAGCAGTTCTTC.

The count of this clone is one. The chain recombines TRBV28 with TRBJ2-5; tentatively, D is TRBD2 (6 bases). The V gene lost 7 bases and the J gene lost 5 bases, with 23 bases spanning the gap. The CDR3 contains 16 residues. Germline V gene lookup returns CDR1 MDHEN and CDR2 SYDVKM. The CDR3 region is CASNSRAHGGRETQYF. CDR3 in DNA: TGTGCCAGCAACTCCCGGGCCCACGGAGGGAGGGAGACCCAGTACTTC. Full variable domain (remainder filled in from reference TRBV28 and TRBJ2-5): DVKVTQSSRYLVKRTGEKVFLECVQDMDHENMFWYRQDPGLGLRLIYFSYDVKMKEKGDIPEGYSVSREKKERFSLILESASTNQTSMYLCASNSRAHGGRETQYFGPGTRLLVL.

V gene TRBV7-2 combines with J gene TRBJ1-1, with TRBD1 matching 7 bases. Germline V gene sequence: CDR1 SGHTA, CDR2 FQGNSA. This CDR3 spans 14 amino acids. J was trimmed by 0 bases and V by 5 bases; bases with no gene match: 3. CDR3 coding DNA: TGTGCCAGCAGCCACGACAGGGTGAACACTGAAGCTTTCTTT. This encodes CASSHDRVNTEAFF. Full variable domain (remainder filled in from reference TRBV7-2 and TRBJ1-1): GAGVSQSPSNKVTEKGKDVELRCDPISGHTALYWYRQSLGQGLEFLIYFQGNSAPDKSGLPSDRFSAERTGGSVSTLTIQRTQQEDSAVYLCASSHDRVNTEAFFGQGTRLTVV.

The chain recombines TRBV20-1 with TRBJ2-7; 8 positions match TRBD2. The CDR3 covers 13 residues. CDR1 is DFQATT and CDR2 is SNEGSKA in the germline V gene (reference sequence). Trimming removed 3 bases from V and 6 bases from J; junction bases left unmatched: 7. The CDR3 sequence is CSASAGGVLEQYF. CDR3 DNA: TGCAGTGCTAGTGCCGGGGGGGTCCTCGAGCAGTACTTC.